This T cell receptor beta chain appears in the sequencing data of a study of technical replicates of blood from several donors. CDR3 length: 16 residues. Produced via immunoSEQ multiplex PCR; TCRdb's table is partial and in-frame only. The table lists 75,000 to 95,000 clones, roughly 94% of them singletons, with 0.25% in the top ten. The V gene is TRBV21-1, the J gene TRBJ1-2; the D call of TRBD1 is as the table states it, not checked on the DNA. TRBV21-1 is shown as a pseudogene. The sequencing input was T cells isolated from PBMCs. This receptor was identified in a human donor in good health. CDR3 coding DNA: TGTGCCAGCAGCAACCACACCCGACAGGGGAACTATGGCTACACCTTC. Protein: CASSNHTRQGNYGYTF.